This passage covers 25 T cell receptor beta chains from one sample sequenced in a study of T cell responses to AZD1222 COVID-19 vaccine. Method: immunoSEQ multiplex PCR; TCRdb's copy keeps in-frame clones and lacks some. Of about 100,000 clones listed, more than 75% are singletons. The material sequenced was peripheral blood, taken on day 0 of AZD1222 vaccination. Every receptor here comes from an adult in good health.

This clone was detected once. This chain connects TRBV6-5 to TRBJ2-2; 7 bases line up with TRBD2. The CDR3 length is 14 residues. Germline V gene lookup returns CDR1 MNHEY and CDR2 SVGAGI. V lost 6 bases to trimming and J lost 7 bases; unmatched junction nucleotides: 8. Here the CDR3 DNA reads TGTGCCAGCAGGTGGACTAGTTCAGACGGGGAGCTGTTTTTT. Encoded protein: CASRWTSSDGELFF.

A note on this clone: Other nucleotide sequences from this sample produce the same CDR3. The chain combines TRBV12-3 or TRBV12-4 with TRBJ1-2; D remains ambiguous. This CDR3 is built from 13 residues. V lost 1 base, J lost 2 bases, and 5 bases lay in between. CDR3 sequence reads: CASSLGGNYGYTF. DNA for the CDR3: TGTGCCAGCAGTTTAGGGGGAAACTATGGCTACACCTTC.

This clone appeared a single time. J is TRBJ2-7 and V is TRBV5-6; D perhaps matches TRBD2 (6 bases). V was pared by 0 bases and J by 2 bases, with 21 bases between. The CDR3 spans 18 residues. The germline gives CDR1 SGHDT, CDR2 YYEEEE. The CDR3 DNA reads TGTGCCAGCAGCTTGGGGAGACCAGGAGGGTACCTAGCCTACGAGCAGTACTTC. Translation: CASSLGRPGGYLAYEQYF.

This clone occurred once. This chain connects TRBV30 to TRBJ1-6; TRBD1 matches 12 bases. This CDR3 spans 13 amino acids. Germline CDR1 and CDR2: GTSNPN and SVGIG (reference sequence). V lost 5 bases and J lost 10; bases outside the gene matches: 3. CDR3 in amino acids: CAWGTGGLSPLHF. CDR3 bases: TGTGCCTGGGGGACAGGGGGCTTATCACCCCTCCACTTT.

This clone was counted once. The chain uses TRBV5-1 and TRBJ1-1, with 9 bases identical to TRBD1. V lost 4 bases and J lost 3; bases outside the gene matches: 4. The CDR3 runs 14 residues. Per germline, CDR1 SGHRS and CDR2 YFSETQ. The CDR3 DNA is TGCGCCAGCAGCCAACAGGGGGCGCACACTGAAGCTTTCTTT. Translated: CASSQQGAHTEAFF.

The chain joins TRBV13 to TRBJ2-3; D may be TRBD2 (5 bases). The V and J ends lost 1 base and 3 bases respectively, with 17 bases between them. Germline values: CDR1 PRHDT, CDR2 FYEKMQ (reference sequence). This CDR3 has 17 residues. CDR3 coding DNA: TGTGCCAGCAGCTTAGTCGGGCTAGCCGGGTGGACAGATACGCAGTATTTT. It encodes CASSLVGLAGWTDTQYF.

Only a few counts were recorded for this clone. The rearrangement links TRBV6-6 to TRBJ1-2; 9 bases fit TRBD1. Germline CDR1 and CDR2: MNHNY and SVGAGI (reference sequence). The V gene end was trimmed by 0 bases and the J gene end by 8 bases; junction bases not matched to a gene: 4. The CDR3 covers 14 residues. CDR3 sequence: CASSYSQGAGGYTF. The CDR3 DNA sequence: TGTGCCAGCAGTTACTCACAGGGGGCTGGCGGCTACACCTTC.

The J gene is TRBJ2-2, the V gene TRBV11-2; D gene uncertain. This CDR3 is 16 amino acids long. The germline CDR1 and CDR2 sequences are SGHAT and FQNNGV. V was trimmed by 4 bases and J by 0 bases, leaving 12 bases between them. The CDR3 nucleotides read TGTGCCAGCAGCTCCTTGAGGAGTCCGAACACCGGGGAGCTGTTTTTT. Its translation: CASSSLRSPNTGELFF. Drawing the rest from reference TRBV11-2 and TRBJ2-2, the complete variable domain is EAGVAQSPRYKIIEKRQSVAFWCNPISGHATLYWYQQILGQGPKLLIQFQNNGVVDDSQLPKDRFSAERLKGVDSTLKIQPAKLEDSAVYLCASSSLRSPNTGELFFGEGSRLTVL.

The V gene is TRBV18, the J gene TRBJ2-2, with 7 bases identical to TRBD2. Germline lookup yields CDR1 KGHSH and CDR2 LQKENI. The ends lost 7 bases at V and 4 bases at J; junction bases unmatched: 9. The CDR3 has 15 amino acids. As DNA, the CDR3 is TGTGCCAGCTACGCGGGAGAGACCCGCACCGGGGAGCTGTTTTTT. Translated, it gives CASYAGETRTGELFF.

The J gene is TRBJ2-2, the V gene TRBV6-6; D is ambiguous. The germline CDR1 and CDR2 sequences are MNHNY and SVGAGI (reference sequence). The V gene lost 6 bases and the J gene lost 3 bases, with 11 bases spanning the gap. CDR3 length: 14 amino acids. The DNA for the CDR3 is TGTGCCAGCAGCCGTCGACTTGACACCGGGGAGCTGTTTTTT. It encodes CASSRRLDTGELFF.

The CDR3 sequence is CSAEGGGYTF. The CDR3 DNA follows: TGCAGTGCGGAAGGTGGTGGCTACACCTTC. V gene TRBV20-1 combines with J gene TRBJ1-2; no reliable D call. V lost 6 bases to trimming and J lost 7 bases, with 9 bases between them. Germline loops: CDR1 DFQATT, CDR2 SNEGSKA (reference sequence). The CDR3 length is 10 residues.

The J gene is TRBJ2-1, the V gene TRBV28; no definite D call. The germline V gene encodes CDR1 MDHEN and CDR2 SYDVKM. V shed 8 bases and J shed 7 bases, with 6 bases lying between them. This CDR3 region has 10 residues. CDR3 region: CASGKNEQFF. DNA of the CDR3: TGTGCCAGCGGCAAGAATGAGCAGTTCTTC.

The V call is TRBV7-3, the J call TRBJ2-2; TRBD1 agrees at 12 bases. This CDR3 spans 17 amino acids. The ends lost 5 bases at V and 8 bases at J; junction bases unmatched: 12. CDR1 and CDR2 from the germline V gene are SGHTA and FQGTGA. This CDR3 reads CASSATMGQGAFGELFF. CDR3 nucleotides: TGTGCCAGCAGCGCGACAATGGGACAGGGGGCGTTTGGGGAGCTGTTTTTT.

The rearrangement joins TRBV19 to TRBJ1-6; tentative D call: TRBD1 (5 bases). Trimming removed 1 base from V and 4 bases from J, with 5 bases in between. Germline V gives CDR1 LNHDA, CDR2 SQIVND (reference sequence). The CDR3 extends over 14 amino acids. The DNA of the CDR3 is TGTGCCAGTAGTATAGGACAGTATAATTCACCCCTCCACTTT. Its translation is CASSIGQYNSPLHF.

The CDR3 DNA reads as TGTGCCAGTAGTCACGATATGGTAGGCAATCAGCCCCAGCATTTT. Amino acid sequence: CASSHDMVGNQPQHF. The chain is built from TRBV19 and TRBJ1-5; D gene uncertain. The CDR3 is 15 residues long. The germline gives CDR1 LNHDA, CDR2 SQIVND (reference sequence). V lost 5 bases and J lost 2, with 13 bases in between.

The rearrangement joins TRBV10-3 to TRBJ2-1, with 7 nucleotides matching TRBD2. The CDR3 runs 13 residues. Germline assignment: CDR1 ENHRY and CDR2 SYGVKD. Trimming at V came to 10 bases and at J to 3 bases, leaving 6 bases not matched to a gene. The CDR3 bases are TGTGCCACGGGACTAAACCTCTACAATGAGCAGTTCTTC. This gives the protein CATGLNLYNEQFF.

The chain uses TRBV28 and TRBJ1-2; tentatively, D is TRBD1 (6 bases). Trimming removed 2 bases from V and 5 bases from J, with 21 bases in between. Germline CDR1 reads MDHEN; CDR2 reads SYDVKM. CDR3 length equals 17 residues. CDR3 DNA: TGTGCCAGCAGTTTACCCGGGACAATCGGTGGTGCATATGGCTACACCTTC. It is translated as CASSLPGTIGGAYGYTF.

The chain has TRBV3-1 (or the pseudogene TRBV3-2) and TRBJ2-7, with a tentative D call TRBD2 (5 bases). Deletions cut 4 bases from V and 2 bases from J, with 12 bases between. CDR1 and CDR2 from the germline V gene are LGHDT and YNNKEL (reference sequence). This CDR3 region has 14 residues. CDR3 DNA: TGTGCCAGCAGCCCCGGACTCCGAACCTACGAGCAGTACTTC. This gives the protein CASSPGLRTYEQYF.

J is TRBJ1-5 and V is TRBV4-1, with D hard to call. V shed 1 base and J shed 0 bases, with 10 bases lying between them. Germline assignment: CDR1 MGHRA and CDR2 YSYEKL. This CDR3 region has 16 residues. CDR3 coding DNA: TGCGCCAGCAGCCAAGCTCGCGGATATAGCAATCAGCCCCAGCATTTT. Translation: CASSQARGYSNQPQHF.

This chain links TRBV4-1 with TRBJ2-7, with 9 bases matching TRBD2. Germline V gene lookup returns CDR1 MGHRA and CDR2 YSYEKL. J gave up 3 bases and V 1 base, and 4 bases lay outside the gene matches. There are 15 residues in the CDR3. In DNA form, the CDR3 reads TGCGCCAGCAGCCAAGTCCTAGCGGGACACTACGAGCAGTACTTC. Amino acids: CASSQVLAGHYEQYF.

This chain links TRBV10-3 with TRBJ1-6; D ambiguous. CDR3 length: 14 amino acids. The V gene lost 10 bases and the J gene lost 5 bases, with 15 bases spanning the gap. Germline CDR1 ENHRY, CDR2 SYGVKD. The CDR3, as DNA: TGTGCCACGGGCCTTCGGGAGAATAATTCACCCCTCCACTTT. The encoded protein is CATGLRENNSPLHF.

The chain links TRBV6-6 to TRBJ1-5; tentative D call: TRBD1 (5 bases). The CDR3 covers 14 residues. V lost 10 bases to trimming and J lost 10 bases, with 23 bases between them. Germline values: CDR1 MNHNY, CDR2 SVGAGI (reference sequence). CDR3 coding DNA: TGTGCCATCAATTCTCAAGGCGCGGGGGGACCCCAGCATTTT. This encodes CAINSQGAGGPQHF.

The CDR3 DNA reads TGTGCCAGCAGCGGCAGGCGACCCACCGGGGAGCTGTTTTTT. This sequence encodes CASSGRRPTGELFF. The V call is TRBV13, the J call TRBJ2-2; D not certain. CDR1 and CDR2 (germline): PRHDT, FYEKMQ (reference sequence). This CDR3 region has 14 residues. V was pared by 5 bases and J by 4 bases, with 11 bases between.

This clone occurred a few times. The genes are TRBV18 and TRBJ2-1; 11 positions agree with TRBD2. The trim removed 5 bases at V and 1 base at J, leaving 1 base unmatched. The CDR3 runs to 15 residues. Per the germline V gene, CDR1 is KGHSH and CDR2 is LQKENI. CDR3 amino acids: CASSTSGSSYNEQFF. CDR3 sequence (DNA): TGTGCCAGCTCAACTAGCGGGAGTTCCTACAATGAGCAGTTCTTC.

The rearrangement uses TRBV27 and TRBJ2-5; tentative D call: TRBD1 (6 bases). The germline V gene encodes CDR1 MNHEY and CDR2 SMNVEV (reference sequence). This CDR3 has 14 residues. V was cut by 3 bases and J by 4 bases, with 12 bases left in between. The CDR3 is CASSLYRDRETQYF. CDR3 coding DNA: TGTGCCAGCAGTTTGTACAGGGACCGAGAGACCCAGTACTTC.